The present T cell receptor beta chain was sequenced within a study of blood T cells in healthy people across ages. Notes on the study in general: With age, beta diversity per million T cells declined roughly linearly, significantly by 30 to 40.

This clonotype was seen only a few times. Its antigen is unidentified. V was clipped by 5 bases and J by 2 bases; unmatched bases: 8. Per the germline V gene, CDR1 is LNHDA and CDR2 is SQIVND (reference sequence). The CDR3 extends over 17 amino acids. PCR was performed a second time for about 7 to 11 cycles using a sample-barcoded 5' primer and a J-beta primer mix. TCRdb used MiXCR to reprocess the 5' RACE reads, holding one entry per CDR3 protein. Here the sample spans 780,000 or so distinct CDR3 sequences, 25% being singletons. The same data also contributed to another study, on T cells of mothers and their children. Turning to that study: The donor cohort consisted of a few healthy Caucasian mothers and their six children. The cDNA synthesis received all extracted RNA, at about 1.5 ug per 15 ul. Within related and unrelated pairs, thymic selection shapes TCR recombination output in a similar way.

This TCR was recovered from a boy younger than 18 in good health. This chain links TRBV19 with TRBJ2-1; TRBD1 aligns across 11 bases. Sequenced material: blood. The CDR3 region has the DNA TGTGCCAGTAGTTTCGGACAGGGGGCATTCCCCTACAATGAGCAGTTCTTC. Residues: CASSFGQGAFPYNEQFF.